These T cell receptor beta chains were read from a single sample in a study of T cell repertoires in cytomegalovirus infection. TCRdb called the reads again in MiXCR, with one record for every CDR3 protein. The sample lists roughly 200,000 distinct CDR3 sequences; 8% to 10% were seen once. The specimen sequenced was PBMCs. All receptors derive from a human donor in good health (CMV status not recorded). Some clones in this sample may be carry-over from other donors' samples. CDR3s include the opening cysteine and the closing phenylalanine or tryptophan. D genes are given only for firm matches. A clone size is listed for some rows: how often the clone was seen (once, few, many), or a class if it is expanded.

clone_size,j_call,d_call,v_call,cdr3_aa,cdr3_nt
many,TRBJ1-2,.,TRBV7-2,CASSLASTRDVNTF,TGTGCCAGCAGCTTAGCCTCGACAAGAGATGTTAACACCTTC
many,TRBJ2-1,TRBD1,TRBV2,CASRAPTGLEQFF,TGTGCCAGCAGAGCCCCGACAGGGCTTGAGCAGTTCTTC
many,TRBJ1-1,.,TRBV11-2,CASSLIGGLNTEAFF,TGTGCCAGCAGCTTAATCGGAGGTTTGAACACTGAAGCTTTCTTT
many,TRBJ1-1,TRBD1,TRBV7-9,CASSLLGQGRAEAFF,TGTGCCAGCAGCTTATTGGGACAGGGGAGGGCTGAAGCTTTCTTT
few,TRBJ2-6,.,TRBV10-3,CAITRTPSGANVLTF,TGTGCCATCACGAGAACACCCTCTGGGGCCAACGTCCTGACTTTC
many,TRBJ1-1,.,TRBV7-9,CASSLGGVNTEAFF,TGTGCCAGCAGCTTAGGTGGGGTGAACACTGAAGCTTTCTTT
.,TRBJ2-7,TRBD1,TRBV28,CASSFADGTGLLLSYEQYF,TGTGCCAGCAGTTTCGCGGATGGGACAGGGCTCTTGCTCAGCTACGAGCAGTACTTC
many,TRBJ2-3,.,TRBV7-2,CASSFRGSTDTQYF,TGTGCCAGCAGCTTCAGGGGTTCAACAGATACGCAGTATTTT
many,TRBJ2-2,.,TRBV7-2,CASSLGWLAPNTGELFF,TGTGCCAGCAGCTTAGGGTGGCTAGCTCCAAACACCGGGGAGCTGTTTTTT
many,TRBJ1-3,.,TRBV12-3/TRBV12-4,CASSFLPGAWGNTIYF,TGTGCCAGCAGTTTCCTCCCCGGGGCGTGGGGAAACACCATATATTTT
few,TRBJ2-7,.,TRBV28,CASSLPPGVNSYEQYF,TGTGCCAGCAGTTTACCCCCGGGGGTAAACTCCTACGAGCAGTACTTC
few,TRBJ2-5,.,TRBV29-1,CSVRRVNQETQYF,TGCAGCGTTAGGCGCGTAAACCAAGAGACCCAGTACTTC
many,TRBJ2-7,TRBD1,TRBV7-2,CASSSSYRGEQYF,TGTGCCAGCTCTTCGAGCTACAGGGGCGAGCAGTACTTC
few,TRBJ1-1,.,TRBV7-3,CASSSQPTGLGNTEAFF,TGTGCCAGCAGCTCCCAGCCCACAGGGTTAGGGAACACTGAAGCTTTCTTT
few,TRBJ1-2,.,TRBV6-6,CASSRDGANYGYTF,TGTGCCAGCAGCCGGGACGGAGCTAACTATGGCTACACCTTC
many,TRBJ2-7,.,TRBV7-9,CATLSLTSSREQYF,TGTGCCACCCTAAGCCTGACATCTTCGCGGGAGCAGTACTTC
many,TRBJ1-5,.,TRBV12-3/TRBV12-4,CASSLSHPSNQPQHF,TGTGCCAGCAGTTTGAGTCACCCTAGCAATCAGCCCCAGCATTTT
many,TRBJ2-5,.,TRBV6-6,CASSYGADQETQYF,TGTGCCAGCAGTTACGGGGCAGATCAAGAGACCCAGTACTTC
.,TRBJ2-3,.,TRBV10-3,CATGTGDTDTQYF,TGTGCCACCGGGACGGGAGACACAGATACGCAGTATTTT
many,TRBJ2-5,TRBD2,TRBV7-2,CASSPLTSVETQYF,TGTGCCAGCAGCCCACTGACTAGCGTAGAAACCCAGTACTTC
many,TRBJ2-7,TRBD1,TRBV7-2,CASRRTGQSYEQYF,TGTGCCAGCAGACGGACAGGGCAATCCTACGAGCAGTACTTC
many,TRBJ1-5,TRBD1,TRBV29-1,CSVEGSGGRECQPQHF,TGCAGCGTTGAAGGGTCAGGGGGGCGGGAATGTCAGCCCCAGCATTTT
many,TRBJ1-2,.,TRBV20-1,CSAVALITHANYGYTF,TGCAGTGCCGTCGCTCTCATCACTCACGCTAACTATGGCTACACCTTC
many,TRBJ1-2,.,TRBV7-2,CASSQDKGGYYGYTF,TGTGCCAGCAGCCAGGACAAGGGGGGTTACTATGGCTACACCTTC
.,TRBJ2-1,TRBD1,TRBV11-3,CASSHGDRAYNEQFF,TGTGCCAGCTCCCACGGGGACAGGGCCTACAATGAGCAGTTCTTC
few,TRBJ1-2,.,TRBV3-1,CASSQGAVIWLDGYTF,TGTGCCAGCAGCCAAGGTGCCGTAATTTGGTTGGATGGCTACACCTTC
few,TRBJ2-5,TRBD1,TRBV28,CASSSDRGPGETQYF,TGTGCCAGCAGTTCAGACAGGGGGCCAGGCGAGACCCAGTACTTC
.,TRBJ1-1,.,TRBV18,CASSPGGQGGTEAFF,TGTGCCAGCTCACCCGGGGGGCAGGGAGGCACTGAAGCTTTCTTT
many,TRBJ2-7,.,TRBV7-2,CASRFDRFSYEQYF,TGTGCCAGCAGATTCGACAGGTTTTCCTACGAGCAGTACTTC
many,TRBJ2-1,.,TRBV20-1,CSAREIDSAQLAYNEQFF,TGCAGTGCTAGAGAAATCGATTCGGCACAGCTCGCCTACAATGAGCAGTTCTTC
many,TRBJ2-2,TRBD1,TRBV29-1,CSVRTGGTGELFF,TGCAGCGTCCGGACAGGGGGCACCGGGGAGCTGTTTTTT
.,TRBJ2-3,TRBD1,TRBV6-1,CASSYTGTGERPDTQYF,TGTGCCAGCAGTTATACAGGGACAGGGGAACGCCCAGATACGCAGTATTTT